This T cell receptor beta chain comes out of a study of Ad26.COV2.S vaccination and SARS-CoV-2 variants. This clone was counted once. Distinct nucleotide sequences in the sample also encode this CDR3. The protocol was immunoSEQ multiplex PCR, while the TCRdb copy is restricted to in-frame clones and leaves out a portion. The repertoire holds about 400,000 clones, with approximately 90% as singletons. V was shortened by 1 base and J by 0 bases, with 3 bases between the two germline ends. CDR1 is LNHDA, CDR2 SQIVND, per germline (reference sequence). The CDR3 contains 13 residues. Treatment defined: about 20 received Ad26.COV2.S at low or high dose, single or two shots; about five received placebo; per-sample allocation not given. Repertoires come from day 63 after the first vaccine or placebo injection.

The rearrangement joins TRBV19 to TRBJ1-2; D remains unclear. The source of this sequence is a person aged 18 to 59 who received the Ad26.COV2.S COVID-19 vaccine or a placebo. The input for sequencing was peripheral blood, taken in a trial of Ad26.COV2.S vaccine versus placebo. Here the CDR3 reads CASSIGANYGYTF. In DNA form, the CDR3 reads TGTGCCAGTAGTATAGGTGCTAACTATGGCTACACCTTC.